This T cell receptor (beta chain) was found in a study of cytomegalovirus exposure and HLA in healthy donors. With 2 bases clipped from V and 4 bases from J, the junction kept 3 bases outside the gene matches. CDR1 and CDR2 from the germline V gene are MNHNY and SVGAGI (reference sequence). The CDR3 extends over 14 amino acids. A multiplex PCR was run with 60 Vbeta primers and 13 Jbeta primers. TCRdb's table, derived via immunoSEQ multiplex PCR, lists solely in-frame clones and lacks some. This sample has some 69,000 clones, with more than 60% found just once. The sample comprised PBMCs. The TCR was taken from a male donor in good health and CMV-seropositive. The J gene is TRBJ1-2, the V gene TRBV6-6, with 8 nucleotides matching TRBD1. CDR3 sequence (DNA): TGTGCCAGCAGTTACAGACAGGGGTTCTATGGCTACACCTTC. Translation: CASSYRQGFYGYTF.